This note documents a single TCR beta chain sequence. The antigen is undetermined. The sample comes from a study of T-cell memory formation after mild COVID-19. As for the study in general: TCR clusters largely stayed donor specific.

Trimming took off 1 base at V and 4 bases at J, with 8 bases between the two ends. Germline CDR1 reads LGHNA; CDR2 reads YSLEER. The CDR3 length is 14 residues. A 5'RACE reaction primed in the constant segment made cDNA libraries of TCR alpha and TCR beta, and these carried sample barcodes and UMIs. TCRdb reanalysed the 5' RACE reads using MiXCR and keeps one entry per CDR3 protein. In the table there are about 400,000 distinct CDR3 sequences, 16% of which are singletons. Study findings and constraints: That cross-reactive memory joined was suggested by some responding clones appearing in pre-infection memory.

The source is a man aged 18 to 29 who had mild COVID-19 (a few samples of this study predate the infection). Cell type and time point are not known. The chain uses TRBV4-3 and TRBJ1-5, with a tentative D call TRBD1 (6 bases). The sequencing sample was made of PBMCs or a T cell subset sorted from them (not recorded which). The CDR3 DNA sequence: TGCGCCAGCAGCCAAGCCCAGGGGAATCAGCCCCAGCATTTT. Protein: CASSQAQGNQPQHF.